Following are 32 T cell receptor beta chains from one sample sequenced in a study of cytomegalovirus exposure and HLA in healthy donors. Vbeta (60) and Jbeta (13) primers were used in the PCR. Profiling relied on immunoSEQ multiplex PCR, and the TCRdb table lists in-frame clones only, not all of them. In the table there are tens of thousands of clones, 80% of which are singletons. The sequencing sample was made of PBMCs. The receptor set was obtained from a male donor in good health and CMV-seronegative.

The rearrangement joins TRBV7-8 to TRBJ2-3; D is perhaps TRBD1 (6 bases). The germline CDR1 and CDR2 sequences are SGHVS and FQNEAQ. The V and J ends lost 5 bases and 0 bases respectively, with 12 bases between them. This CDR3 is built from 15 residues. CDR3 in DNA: TGTGCCAGCAGCACCACAACAGGGAGCACAGATACGCAGTATTTT. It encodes CASSTTTGSTDTQYF.

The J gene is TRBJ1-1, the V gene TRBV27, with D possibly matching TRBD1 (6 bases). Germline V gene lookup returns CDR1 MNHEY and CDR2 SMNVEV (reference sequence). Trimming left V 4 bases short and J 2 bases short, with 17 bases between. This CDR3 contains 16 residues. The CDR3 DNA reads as TGTGCCAGCAGTTCCCGACAGGCCCAAGAAAACACTGAAGCTTTCTTT. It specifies CASSSRQAQENTEAFF.

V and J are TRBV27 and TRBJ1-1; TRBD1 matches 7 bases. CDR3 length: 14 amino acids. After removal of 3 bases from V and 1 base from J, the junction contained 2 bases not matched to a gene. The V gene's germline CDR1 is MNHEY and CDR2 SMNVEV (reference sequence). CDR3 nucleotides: TGTGCCAGCAGTTTCCCAGGGGGGAACACTGAAGCTTTCTTT. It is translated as CASSFPGGNTEAFF.

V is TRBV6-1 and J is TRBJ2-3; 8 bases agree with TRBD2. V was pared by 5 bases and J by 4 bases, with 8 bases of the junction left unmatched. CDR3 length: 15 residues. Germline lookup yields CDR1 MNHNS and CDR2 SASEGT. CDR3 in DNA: TGTGCCAGCAGTTTCGGGGGGGTTGGGGCAGATACGCAGTATTTT. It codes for CASSFGGVGADTQYF.

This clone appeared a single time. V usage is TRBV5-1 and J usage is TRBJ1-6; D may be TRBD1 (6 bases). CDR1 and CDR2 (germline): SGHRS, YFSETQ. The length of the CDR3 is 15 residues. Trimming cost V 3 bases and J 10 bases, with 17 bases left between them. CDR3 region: CASSSTDRDPSPLHF. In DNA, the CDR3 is TGCGCCAGCAGCTCGACGGACAGAGACCCATCACCCCTCCACTTT.

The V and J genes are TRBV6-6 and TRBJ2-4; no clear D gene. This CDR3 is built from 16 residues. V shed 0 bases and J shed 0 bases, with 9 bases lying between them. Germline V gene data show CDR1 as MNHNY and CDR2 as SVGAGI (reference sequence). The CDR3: CASSYSTKLAKNIQYF. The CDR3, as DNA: TGTGCCAGCAGTTACTCGACAAAGCTAGCCAAAAACATTCAGTACTTC.

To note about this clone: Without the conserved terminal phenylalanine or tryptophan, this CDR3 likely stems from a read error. The chain's CDR3 is CASSLAAEEGRYGYTL. The CDR3 region has the DNA TGTGCCAGCAGCTTAGCGGCGGAGGAGGGCCGTTATGGCTACACCCTC. J is TRBJ1-2 and V is TRBV7-9, with D hard to call. The V end was cut by 0 bases, the J end by 5 bases, with 16 bases between. This CDR3 has 16 amino acids. Germline CDR1 is SEHNR and CDR2 is FQNEAQ (reference sequence).

DNA of the CDR3: TGTGCCAGCAGTCAAGATACGCAGTATTTT. Amino acids: CASSQDTQYF. This rearrangement joins TRBV25-1 to TRBJ2-3; D remains ambiguous. Germline V gene sequence: CDR1 MGHDK, CDR2 SYGVNS. The CDR3 has 10 residues. V lost 5 bases and J 5 bases, leaving 2 bases between the germline ends.

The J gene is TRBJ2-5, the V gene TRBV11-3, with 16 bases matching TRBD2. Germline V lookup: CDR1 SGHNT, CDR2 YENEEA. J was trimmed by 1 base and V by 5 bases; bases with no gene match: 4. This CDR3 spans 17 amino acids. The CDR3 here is CASSPGTSGGAQETQYF. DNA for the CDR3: TGTGCCAGCAGCCCAGGGACTAGCGGGGGGGCCCAAGAGACCCAGTACTTC.

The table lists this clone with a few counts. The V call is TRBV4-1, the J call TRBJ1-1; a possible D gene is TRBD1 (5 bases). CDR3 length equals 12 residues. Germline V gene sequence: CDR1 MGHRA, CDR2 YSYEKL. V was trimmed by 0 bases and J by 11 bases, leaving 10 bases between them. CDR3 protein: CASSQDWGRAFF. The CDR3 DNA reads TGCGCCAGCAGCCAAGATTGGGGGAGGGCTTTCTTT.

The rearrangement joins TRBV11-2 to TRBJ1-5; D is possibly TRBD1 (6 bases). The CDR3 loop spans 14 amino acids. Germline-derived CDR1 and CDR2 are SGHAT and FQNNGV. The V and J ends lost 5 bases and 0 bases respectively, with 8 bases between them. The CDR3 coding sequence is TGTGCCAGCAGCCAAGGGGGTAGCAATCAGCCCCAGCATTTT. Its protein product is CASSQGGSNQPQHF.

The CDR3 sequence: CASSSGWTRSNEQFF. The CDR3, as DNA: TGTGCCAGCAGCTCTGGTTGGACTAGGTCCAATGAGCAGTTCTTC. This chain links TRBV5-5 with TRBJ2-1; 7 positions match TRBD2. V dropped 3 bases and J dropped 6; count of bases not matched to a gene: 9. Germline CDR1 reads SGHKS; CDR2 reads YYEKEE (reference sequence). The CDR3 spans 15 residues.

The CDR3 here is CASSSRQGAASTEAFF. The CDR3 nucleotides read TGTGCCAGCAGCTCCCGACAGGGGGCAGCGAGCACTGAAGCTTTCTTT. This chain links TRBV7-2 with TRBJ1-1; TRBD1 matches 10 bases. V was clipped by 4 bases and J by 4 bases; unmatched bases: 9. The CDR3 has 16 residues. CDR1 and CDR2 from the germline V gene are SGHTA and FQGNSA.

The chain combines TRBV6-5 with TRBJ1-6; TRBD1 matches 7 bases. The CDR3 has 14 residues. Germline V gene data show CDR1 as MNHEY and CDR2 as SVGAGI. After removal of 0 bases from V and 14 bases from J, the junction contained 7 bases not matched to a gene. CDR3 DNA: TGTGCCAGCAGTTACTCACGACAGGGAACGTCCCTCCACTTT. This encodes CASSYSRQGTSLHF.

The chain's CDR3 is CASSQDVSGQNQPQHF. CDR3 sequence (DNA): TGCGCCAGCAGCCAAGATGTCTCAGGCCAGAATCAGCCCCAGCATTTT. The chain joins TRBV4-3 to TRBJ1-5; no reliable D call. Trimming removed 0 bases at V and 4 bases at J, with 13 bases between. The CDR3 runs to 16 residues. The V gene's germline CDR1 is LGHNA and CDR2 YSLEER.

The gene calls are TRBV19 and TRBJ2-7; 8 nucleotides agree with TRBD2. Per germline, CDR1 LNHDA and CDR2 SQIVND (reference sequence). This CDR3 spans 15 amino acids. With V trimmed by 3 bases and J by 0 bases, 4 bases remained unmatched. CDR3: CASSIGRGASYEQYF. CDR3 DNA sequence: TGTGCCAGTAGTATTGGGCGGGGGGCCTCCTACGAGCAGTACTTC.

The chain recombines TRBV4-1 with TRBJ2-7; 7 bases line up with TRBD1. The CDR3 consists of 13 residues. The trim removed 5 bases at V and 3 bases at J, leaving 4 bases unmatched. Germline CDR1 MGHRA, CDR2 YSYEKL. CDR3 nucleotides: TGCGCCAGCAGCGCCCGGGACAGCTACGAGCAGTACTTC. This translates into CASSARDSYEQYF.

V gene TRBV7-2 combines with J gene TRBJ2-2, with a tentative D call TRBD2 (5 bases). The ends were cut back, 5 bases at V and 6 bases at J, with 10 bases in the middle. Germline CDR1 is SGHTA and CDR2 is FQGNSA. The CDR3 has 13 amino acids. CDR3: CASSPRRPGELFF. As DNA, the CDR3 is TGTGCCAGCAGCCCCCGGAGGCCCGGGGAGCTGTTTTTT.

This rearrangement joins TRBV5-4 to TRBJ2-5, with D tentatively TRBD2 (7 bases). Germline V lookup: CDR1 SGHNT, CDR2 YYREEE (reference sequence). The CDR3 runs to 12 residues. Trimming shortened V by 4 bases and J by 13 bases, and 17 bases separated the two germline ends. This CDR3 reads CASSPKGGAAYF. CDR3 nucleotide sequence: TGTGCCAGCAGCCCCAAGGGGGGGGCCGCGTACTTC.

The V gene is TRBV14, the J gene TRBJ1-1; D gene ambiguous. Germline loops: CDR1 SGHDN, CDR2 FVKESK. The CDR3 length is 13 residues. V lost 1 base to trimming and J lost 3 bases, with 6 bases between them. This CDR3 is CASSQAGYTEAFF. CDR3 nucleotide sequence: TGTGCCAGCAGCCAAGCCGGGTACACTGAAGCTTTCTTT.

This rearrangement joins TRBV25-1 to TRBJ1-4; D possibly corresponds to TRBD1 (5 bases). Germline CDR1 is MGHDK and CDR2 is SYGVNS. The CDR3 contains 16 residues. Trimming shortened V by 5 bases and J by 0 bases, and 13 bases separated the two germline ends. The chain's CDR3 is CASSKTASTTNEKLFF. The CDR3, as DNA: TGTGCCAGCAGTAAGACAGCAAGTACAACTAATGAAAAACTGTTTTTT.

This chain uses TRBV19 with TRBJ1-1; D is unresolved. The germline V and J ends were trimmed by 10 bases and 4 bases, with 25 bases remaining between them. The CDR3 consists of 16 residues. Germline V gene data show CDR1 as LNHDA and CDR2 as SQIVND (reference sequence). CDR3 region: CATSERPGVSGTEAFF. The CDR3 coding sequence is TGTGCCACAAGCGAGAGACCCGGGGTAAGTGGCACTGAAGCTTTCTTT.

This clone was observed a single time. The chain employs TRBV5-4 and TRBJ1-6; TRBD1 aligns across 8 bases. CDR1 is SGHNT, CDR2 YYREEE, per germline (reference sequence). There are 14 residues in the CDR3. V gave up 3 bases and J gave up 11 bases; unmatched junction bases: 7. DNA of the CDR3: TGTGCCAGCAGCTCGGGACAGGTATTCGCACCCCTCCACTTT. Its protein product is CASSSGQVFAPLHF. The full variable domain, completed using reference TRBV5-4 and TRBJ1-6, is ETGVTQSPTHLIKTRGQQVTLRCSSQSGHNTVSWYQQALGQGPQFIFQYYREEENGRGNFPPRFSGLQFPNYSSELNVNALELDDSALYLCASSSGQVFAPLHFGNGTRLTVT.

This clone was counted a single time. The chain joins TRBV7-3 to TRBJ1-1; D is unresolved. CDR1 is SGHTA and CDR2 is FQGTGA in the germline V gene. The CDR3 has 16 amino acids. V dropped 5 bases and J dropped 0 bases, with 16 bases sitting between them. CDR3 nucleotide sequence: TGTGCCAGCAGCCCTTCGGGGTTGGAAATGAACACTGAAGCTTTCTTT. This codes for CASSPSGLEMNTEAFF.

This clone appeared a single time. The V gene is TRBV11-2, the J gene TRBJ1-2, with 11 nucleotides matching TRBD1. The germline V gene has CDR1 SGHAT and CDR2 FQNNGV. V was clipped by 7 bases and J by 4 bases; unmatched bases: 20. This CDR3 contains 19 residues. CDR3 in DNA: TGTGCCAGCACTGGGCCGGGACAGGGGGAGCCGAGAGAGGGCTATGGCTACACCTTC. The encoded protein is CASTGPGQGEPREGYGYTF.

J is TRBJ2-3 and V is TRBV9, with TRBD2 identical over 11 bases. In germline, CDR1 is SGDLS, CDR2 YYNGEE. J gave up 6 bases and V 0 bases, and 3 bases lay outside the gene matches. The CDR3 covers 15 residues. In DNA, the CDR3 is TGTGCCAGCAGCGTAGAACTAGCGGGGGAGGATACGCAGTATTTT. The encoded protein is CASSVELAGEDTQYF. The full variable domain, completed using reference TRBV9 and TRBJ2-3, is DSGVTQTPKHLITATGQRVTLRCSPRSGDLSVYWYQQSLDQGLQFLIQYYNGEERAKGNILERFSAQQFPDLHSELNLSSLELGDSALYFCASSVELAGEDTQYFGPGTRLTVL.

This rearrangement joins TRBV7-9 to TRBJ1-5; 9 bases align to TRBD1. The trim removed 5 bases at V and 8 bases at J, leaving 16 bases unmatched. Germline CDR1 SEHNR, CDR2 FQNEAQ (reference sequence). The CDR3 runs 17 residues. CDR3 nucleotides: TGTGCCAGCAGCCCCGGACAGGGGTCAGGGTTTGGCGAGCCCCAGCATTTT. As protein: CASSPGQGSGFGEPQHF.

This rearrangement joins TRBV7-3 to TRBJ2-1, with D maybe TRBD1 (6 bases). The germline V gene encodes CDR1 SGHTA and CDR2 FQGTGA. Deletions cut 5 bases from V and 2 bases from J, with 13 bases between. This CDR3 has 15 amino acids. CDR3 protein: CASSPPGVPYNEQFF. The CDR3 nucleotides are TGTGCCAGCAGCCCCCCAGGGGTCCCCTACAATGAGCAGTTCTTC.

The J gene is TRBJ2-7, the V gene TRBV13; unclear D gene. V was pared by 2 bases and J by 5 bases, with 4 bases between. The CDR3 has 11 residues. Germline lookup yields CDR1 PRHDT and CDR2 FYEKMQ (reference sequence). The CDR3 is CASSLRDEQYF. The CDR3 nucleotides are TGTGCCAGCAGCTTACGGGACGAGCAGTACTTC.

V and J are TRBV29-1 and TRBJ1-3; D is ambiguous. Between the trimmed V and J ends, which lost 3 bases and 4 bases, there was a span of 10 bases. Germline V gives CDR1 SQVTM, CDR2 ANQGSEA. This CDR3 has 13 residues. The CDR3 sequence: CSVDTGGGNTIYF. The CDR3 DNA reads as TGCAGCGTTGACACGGGAGGAGGAAACACCATATATTTT.

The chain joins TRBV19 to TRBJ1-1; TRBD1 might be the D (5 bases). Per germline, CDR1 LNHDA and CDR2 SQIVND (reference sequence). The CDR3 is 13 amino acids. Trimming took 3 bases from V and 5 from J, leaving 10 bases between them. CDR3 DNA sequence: TGTGCCAGTAGTATCGGGGGGATAACTGAAGCTTTCTTT. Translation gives CASSIGGITEAFF.

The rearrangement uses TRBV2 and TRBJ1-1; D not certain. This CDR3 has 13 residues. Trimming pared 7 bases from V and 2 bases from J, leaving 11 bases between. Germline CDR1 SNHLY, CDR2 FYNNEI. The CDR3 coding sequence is TGTGCCAGCAACAGACGCCTCAACACTGAAGCTTTCTTT. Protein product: CASNRRLNTEAFF.